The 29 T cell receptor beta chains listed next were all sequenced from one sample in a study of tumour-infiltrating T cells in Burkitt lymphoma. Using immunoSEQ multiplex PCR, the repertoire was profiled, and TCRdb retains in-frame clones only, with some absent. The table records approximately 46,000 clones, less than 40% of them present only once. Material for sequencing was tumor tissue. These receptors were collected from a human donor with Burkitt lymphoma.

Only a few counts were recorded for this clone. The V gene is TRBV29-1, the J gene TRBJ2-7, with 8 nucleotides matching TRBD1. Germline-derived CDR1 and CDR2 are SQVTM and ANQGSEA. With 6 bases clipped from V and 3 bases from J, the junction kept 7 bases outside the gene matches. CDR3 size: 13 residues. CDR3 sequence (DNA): TGCAGCGTCCGTGCCGGACAGGGCTACGAGCAGTACTTC. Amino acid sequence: CSVRAGQGYEQYF.

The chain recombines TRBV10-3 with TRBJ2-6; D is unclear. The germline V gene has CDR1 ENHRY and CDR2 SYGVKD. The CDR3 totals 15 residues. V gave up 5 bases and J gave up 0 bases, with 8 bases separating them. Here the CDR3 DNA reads TGTGCCATCAGTCCCCTTTCCTCTGGGGCCAACGTCCTGACTTTC. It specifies CAISPLSSGANVLTF.

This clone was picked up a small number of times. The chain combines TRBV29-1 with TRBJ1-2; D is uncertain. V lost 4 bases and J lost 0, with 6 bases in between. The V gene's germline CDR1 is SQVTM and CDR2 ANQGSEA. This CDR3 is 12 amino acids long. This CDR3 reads CSVVLANYGYTF. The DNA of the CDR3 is TGCAGCGTTGTGTTGGCTAACTATGGCTACACCTTC.

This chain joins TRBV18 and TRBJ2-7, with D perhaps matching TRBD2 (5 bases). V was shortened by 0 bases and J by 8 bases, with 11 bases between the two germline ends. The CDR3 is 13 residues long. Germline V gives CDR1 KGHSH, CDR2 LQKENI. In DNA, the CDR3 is TGTGCCAGCTCACCACCTACGGGGTCGCAGCAGTACTTC. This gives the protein CASSPPTGSQQYF.

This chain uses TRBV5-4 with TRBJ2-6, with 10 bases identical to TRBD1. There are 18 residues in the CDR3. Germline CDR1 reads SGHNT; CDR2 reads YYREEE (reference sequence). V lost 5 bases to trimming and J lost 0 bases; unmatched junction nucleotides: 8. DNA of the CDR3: TGTGCCAGCAGTCGACCGGGACAGGGGAACTCTGGGGCCAACGTCCTGACTTTC. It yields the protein CASSRPGQGNSGANVLTF.

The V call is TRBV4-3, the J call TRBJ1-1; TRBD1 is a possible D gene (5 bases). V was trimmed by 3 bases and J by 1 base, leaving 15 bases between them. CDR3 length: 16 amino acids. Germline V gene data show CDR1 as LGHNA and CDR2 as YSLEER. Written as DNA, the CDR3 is TGCGCCAGCAGCCACGCTTGGTCAGGGCCGAACACTGAAGCTTTCTTT. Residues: CASSHAWSGPNTEAFF.

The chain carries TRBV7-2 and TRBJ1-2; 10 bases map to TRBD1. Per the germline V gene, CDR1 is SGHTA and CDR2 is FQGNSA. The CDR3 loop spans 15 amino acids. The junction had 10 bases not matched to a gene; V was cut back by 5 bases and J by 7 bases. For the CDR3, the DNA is TGTGCCAGCAGCCCCGGCCGGGACAGGGGAGTTGGCTACACCTTC. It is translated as CASSPGRDRGVGYTF.

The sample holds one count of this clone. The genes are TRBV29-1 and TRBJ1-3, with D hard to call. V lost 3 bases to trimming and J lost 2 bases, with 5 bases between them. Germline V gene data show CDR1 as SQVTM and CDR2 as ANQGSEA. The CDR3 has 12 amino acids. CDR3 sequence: CSVEGAGNTIYF. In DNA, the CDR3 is TGCAGCGTTGAGGGAGCTGGAAACACCATATATTTT.

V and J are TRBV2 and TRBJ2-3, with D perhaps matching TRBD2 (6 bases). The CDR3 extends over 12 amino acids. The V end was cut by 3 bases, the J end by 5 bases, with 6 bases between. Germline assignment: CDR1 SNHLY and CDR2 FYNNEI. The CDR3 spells CASSEGGDTQYF. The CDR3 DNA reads TGTGCCAGCAGTGAGGGAGGAGATACGCAGTATTTT.

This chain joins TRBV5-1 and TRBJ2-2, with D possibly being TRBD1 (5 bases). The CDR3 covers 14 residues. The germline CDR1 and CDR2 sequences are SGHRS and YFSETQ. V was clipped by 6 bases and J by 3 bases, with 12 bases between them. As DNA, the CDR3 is TGCGCCAGCAAGGGGTCCCTCGACACCGGGGAGCTGTTTTTT. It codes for CASKGSLDTGELFF. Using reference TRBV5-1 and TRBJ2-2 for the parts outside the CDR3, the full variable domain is KAGVTQTPRYLIKTRGQQVTLSCSPISGHRSVSWYQQTPGQGLQFLFEYFSETQRNKGNFPGRFSGRQFSNSRSEMNVSTLELGDSALYLCASKGSLDTGELFFGEGSRLTVL.

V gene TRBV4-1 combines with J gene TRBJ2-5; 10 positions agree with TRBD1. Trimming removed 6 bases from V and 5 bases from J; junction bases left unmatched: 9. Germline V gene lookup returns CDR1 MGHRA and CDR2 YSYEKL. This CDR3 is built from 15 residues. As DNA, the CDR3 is TGCGCCAGCAGGGGCCGGGACAGGGGAGGGGAGACCCAGTACTTC. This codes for CASRGRDRGGETQYF.

The CDR3 region is CASSFLGGTAEKLFF. CDR3 sequence (DNA): TGTGCCAGCAGCTTCTTAGGTGGGACAGCTGAAAAACTGTTTTTT. This chain uses TRBV7-9 with TRBJ1-4; 7 nucleotides agree with TRBD1. The trim removed 3 bases at V and 7 bases at J, leaving 8 bases unmatched. CDR3 length: 15 residues. Germline values: CDR1 SEHNR, CDR2 FQNEAQ (reference sequence).

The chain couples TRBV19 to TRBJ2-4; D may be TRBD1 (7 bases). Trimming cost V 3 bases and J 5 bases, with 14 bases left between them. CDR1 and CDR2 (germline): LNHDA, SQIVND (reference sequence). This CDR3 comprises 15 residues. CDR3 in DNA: TGTGCCAGTAGTATTCAGGGCAGGGGGGAAAACATTCAGTACTTC. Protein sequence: CASSIQGRGENIQYF. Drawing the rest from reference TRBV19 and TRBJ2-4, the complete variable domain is DGGITQSPKYLFRKEGQNVTLSCEQNLNHDAMYWYRQDPGQGLRLIYYSQIVNDFQKGDIAEGYSVSREKKESFPLTVTSAQKNPTAFYLCASSIQGRGENIQYFGAGTRLSVL.

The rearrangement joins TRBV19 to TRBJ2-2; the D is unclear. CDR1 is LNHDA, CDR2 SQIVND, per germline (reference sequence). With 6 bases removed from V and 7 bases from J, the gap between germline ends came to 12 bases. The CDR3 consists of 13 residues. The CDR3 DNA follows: TGTGCCAGTAGAAGGGATACGGGCGGGGAGCTGTTTTTT. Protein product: CASRRDTGGELFF.

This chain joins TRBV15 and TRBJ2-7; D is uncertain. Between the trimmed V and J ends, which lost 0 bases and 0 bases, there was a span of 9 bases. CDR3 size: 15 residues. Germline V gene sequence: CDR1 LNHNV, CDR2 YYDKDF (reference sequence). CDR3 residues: CATSRDQSDSYEQYF. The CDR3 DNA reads TGTGCCACCAGCAGAGATCAGAGCGACTCCTACGAGCAGTACTTC. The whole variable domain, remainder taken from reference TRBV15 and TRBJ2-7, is DAMVIQNPRYQVTQFGKPVTLSCSQTLNHNVMYWYQQKSSQAPKLLFHYYDKDFNNEADTPDNFQSRRPNTSFCFLDIRSPGLGDTAMYLCATSRDQSDSYEQYFGPGTRLTVT.

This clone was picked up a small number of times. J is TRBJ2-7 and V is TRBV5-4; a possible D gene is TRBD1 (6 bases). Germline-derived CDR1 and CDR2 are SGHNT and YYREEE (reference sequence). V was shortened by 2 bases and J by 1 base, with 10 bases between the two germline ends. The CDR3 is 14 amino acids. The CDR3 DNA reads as TGTGCCAGCAGCTTCCGAGGGGGATCCTACGAGCAGTACTTC. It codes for CASSFRGGSYEQYF. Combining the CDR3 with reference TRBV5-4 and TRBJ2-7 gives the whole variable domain ETGVTQSPTHLIKTRGQQVTLRCSSQSGHNTVSWYQQALGQGPQFIFQYYREEENGRGNFPPRFSGLQFPNYSSELNVNALELDDSALYLCASSFRGGSYEQYFGPGTRLTVT.

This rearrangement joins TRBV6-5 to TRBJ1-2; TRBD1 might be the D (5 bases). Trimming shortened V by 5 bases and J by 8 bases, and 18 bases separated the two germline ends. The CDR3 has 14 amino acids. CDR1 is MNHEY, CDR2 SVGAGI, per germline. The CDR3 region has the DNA TGTGCCAGCAGTCCCCAAACAGGTTCGGGCGGCTACACCTTC. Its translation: CASSPQTGSGGYTF.

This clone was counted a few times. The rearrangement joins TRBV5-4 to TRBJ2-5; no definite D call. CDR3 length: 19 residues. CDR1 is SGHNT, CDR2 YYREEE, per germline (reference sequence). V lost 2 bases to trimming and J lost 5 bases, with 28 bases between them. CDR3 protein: CASSLGLETGRALGETQYF. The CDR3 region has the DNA TGTGCCAGCAGCTTAGGGCTCGAGACTGGCCGGGCGCTGGGGGAGACCCAGTACTTC.

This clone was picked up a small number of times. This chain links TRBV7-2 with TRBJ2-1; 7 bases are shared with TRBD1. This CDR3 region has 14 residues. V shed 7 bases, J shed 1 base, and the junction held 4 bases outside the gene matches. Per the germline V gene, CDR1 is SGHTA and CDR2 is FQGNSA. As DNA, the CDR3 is TGTGCCAGCACACAGGGGTGGTCCTACAATGAGCAGTTCTTC. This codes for CASTQGWSYNEQFF.

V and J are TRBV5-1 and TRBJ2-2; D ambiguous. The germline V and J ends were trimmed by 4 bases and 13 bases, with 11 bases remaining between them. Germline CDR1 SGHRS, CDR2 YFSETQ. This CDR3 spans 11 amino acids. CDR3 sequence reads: CASSPRTALFF. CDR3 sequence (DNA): TGCGCCAGCAGCCCCCGAACAGCGCTGTTTTTT.

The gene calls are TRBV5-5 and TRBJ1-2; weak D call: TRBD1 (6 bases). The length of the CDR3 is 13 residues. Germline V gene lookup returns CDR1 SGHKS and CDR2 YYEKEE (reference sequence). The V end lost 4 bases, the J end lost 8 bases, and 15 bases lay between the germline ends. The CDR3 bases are TGTGCCAGCAGCCCGGTACAGGGTGGGGGCTACACCTTC. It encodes CASSPVQGGGYTF.

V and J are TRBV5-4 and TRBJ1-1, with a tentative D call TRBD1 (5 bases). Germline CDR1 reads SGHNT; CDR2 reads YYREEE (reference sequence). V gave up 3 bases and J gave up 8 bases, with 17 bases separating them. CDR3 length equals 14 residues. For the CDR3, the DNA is TGTGCCAGCAGCTCCAACCCGGGGCTCAAAGAAGCTTTCTTT. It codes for CASSSNPGLKEAFF.

CDR3: CASSLGTVNYGYTF. CDR3 nucleotide sequence: TGCGCCAGCAGCTTGGGAACAGTCAACTATGGCTACACCTTC. The chain carries TRBV5-1 and TRBJ1-2; D call uncertain. This CDR3 spans 14 amino acids. The V gene lost 0 bases and the J gene lost 2 bases, with 8 bases spanning the gap. CDR1 SGHRS and CDR2 YFSETQ come from the germline V gene.

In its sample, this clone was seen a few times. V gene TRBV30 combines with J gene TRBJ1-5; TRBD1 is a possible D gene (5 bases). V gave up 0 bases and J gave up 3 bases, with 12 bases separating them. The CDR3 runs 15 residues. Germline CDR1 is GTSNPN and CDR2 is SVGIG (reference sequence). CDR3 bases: TGTGCCTGGAGTGTACTCCGGGGGAACAATCAGCCCCAGCATTTT. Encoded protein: CAWSVLRGNNQPQHF.

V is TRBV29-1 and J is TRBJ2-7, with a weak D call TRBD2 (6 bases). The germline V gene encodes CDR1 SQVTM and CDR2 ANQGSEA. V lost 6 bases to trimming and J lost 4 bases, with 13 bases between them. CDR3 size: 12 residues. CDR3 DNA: TGCAGCGTGACTAGTTTCCCTTACGAGCAGTACTTC. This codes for CSVTSFPYEQYF.

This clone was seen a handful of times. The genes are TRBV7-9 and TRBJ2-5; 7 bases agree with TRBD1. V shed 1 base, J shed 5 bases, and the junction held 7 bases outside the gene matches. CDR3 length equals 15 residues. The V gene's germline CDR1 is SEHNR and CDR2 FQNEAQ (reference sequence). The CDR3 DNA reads TGTGCCAGCAGCTTAGGAACAGGGGCTTCGGAGACCCAGTACTTC. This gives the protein CASSLGTGASETQYF.

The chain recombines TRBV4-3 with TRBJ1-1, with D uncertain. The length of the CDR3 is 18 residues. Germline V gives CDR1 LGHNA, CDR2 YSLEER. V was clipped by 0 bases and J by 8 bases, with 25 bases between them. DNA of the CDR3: TGCGCCAGCAGCCAAGATCCGGCCGGAACAAGTTCATTATGGGAAGCTTTCTTT. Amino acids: CASSQDPAGTSSLWEAFF.

The CDR3 loop is CASSTVAGEYEQYF. The CDR3 DNA reads TGTGCCAGTAGTACAGTAGCGGGGGAGTACGAGCAGTACTTC. V and J are TRBV19 and TRBJ2-7, with 9 bases aligning to TRBD2. The CDR3 totals 14 residues. V lost 4 bases and J lost 4; bases outside the gene matches: 5. CDR1 is LNHDA and CDR2 is SQIVND in the germline V gene (reference sequence).

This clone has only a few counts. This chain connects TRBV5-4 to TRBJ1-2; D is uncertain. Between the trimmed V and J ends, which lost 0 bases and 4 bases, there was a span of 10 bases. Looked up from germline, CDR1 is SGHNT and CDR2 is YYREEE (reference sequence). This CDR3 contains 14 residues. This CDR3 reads CASSLESGLYGYTF. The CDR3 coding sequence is TGTGCCAGCAGCTTGGAATCCGGGCTCTATGGCTACACCTTC.